This entry is about one T cell receptor (beta chain). Its matching antigen is unknown. The data originate from a study of identifying expanded T cells in peripheral blood. Germline V gene lookup returns CDR1 SGHAT and CDR2 FQNNGV. This CDR3 has 15 amino acids. Unmatched junction bases numbered 11, after V lost 2 bases and J lost 7 bases. The data were produced by immunoSEQ multiplex PCR, yet TCRdb's version contains in-frame clones alone and is incomplete. The sample has around 100,000 clones, approximately 89% seen once. No infections or other immune events were documented during collection. Study observations and caveats: Variance in clone template counts between approximately 2-week samples significantly increased with total template count across all healthy donors. Over approximately two and four weeks, about 15 and 18 clones changed, versus 1.2 between replicates.

Sequencing used blood. The rearrangement links TRBV11-2 to TRBJ2-7; TRBD1 matches at 7 bases. The source of this sequence is a person aged 18-70 years in good health. Here the CDR3 reads CASSLSVGQKGEQYF. Written as DNA, the CDR3 is TGTGCCAGCAGCTTAAGTGTGGGACAGAAAGGGGAGCAGTACTTC.